This T cell receptor (beta chain) emerged from a study of regulatory T cells in long-lasting Graves disease. Germline loops: CDR1 DFQATT, CDR2 SNEGSKA (reference sequence). V dropped 6 bases and J dropped 6 bases, with 21 bases sitting between them. The CDR3 spans 14 residues. In building TCR beta libraries, iRepertoire HTBI primers were used together with Arm-PCR of CDR3 regions. TCRdb passed the multiplex PCR reads through MiXCR, listing each CDR3 protein once. Of 350,000 to 550,000 distinct CDR3 sequences in the sample, approximately 16% were seen once. Indicated time point: newly diagnosed GD, antithyroid drugs for less than 3 months. RNA extracted from PBMCs served as the sequencing template. The same data also contributed to another study, on T cells in Graves' hyperthyroidism and ophthalmopathy.

The sequence was obtained from a woman aged 18-29 years with Graves disease. Sequences were derived from peripheral blood mononuclear cells (PBMCs), sampled at new diagnosis, from a patient treated with antithyroid drugs. The chain employs TRBV20-1 and TRBJ2-7; D call uncertain. DNA for the CDR3: TGCAGTGCCCAGATGGGTGGAACTCCGCGCGAGCAGTACTTC. Encoded protein: CSAQMGGTPREQYF.